The TCR beta chain described here comes from a study of T cell repertoires in cytomegalovirus infection. The overall study: CMV infection plus the matching HLA type was flagged by public TCR beta signatures.

Looked up from germline, CDR1 is SGHNT and CDR2 is YENEEA. The CDR3 has 14 residues. V gave up 5 bases and J gave up 4 bases, with 13 bases separating them. TCRdb re-called the reads with MiXCR, one entry per CDR3 protein. In the table there are fewer than 200,000 distinct CDR3 sequences, roughly a fifth of which are singletons. Broader study findings: HLA-C-restricted CMV clonotypes gave the most frequent clonotype in two of eight donors.

This clonotype was seen a handful of times. Its specificity is not known. The sample comprised PBMCs. The sequence was obtained from a human donor in good health (CMV status not recorded). Some clones in this sample may be carry-over from other donors' samples. V gene TRBV11-3 combines with J gene TRBJ2-3, with D perhaps TRBD1 (6 bases). The CDR3 DNA follows: TGTGCCAGCAGCAACTACAGGGAGTCAGATACGCAGTATTTT. Encoded protein: CASSNYRESDTQYF.